This paragraph covers one T cell receptor beta chain sequence. Antigen unknown. Sample treatment: roughly 19 received Ad26.COV2.S at low or high dose, single or two shots; 5 received placebo; per-sample allocation not given. After the first vaccine or placebo injection, samples were drawn on day 63. The entry originates in a study of Ad26.COV2.S vaccination and SARS-CoV-2 variants. At the level of the study: Ad26.COV2.S was injected intramuscularly once or twice, 56 days apart.

Looked up from germline, CDR1 is SGHDN and CDR2 is FVKESK. CDR3 length equals 17 residues. The V end lost 4 bases, the J end lost 5 bases, and 24 bases lay between the germline ends. Study results and caveats: Comparable non-spike TCR breadth was observed in vaccine and placebo recipients. Higher spike-specific TCR breadth was found in vaccine recipients than in placebo recipients.

This table comes from immunoSEQ multiplex PCR, and its TCRdb copy is limited to in-frame clones, with some not included. The sample yields about 500,000 clones, roughly nine tenths seen once. This chain uses TRBV14 with TRBJ2-7, with a tentative D call TRBD2 (5 bases). The starting material was peripheral blood, obtained in a trial of Ad26.COV2.S vaccine versus placebo. This receptor was identified in a person aged 18-65 years who received the Ad26.COV2.S COVID-19 vaccine or a placebo. CDR3 residues: CASSPHRIGILLNEQYF. CDR3 nucleotides: TGTGCCAGCAGCCCTCATAGGATCGGGATTCTCCTGAACGAGCAGTACTTC.